Listed below are T cell receptor beta chains from one sample, sequenced in a study of T cell repertoires in cytomegalovirus infection. TCRdb processed the reads anew with MiXCR; each CDR3 protein has one entry. Among some 150,000 distinct CDR3 sequences listed, about 6.3% were seen once. Material: PBMCs. These receptors originate from a human donor in good health (CMV status not recorded). Some clones in this sample may be carry-over from other donors' samples. The CDR3 runs from the conserved cysteine through the conserved F or W. A D gene is named only where the DNA matches it firmly.

D	J	V	length	CDR3
NA	TRBJ2-1	TRBV12-3/TRBV12-4	12	CASSLGVGEQFF
NA	TRBJ1-2	TRBV12-3/TRBV12-4	13	CASSFRTNYGYTF
NA	TRBJ2-7	TRBV7-2	14	CASSTGGSSYEQYF
NA	TRBJ2-1	TRBV7-3	14	CASSLGRAYNEQFF
NA	TRBJ1-2	TRBV29-1	10	CSVDRGGYTF
NA	TRBJ2-3	TRBV6-2/TRBV6-3	14	CASSGRGAGDTQYF
NA	TRBJ1-1	TRBV12-3/TRBV12-4	13	CASSLIPNTEAFF
NA	TRBJ2-7	TRBV12-3/TRBV12-4	13	CASSFDSGAEQYF
NA	TRBJ2-3	TRBV7-2	15	CASSLERSPTDTQYF
NA	TRBJ1-5	TRBV6-2/TRBV6-3	19	CASSQQSPSRRWSNQPQHF
NA	TRBJ2-3	TRBV7-3	15	CASSPSRQGTDTQYF
NA	TRBJ2-3	TRBV18	15	CASSPASGLIDTQYF
TRBD2	TRBJ2-5	TRBV2	15	CASRTSGWDQETQYF
TRBD2	TRBJ2-1	TRBV6-1	12	CASRRRLAGEFF
TRBD1	TRBJ1-2	TRBV20-1	15	CSARDGTGEKDGYTF
TRBD1	TRBJ2-7	TRBV28	16	CASIPGQVVRTYEQYF
TRBD1	TRBJ2-5	TRBV7-8	14	CASSSRDRGETQYF
NA	TRBJ1-6	TRBV19	14	CASTLGTVNSPLHF
NA	TRBJ1-1	TRBV9	14	CASSVVGRDTEAFF
TRBD1	TRBJ2-1	TRBV11-3	14	CASSVIWTGSEQFF
TRBD1	TRBJ2-4	TRBV6-2/TRBV6-3	16	CASRGTGEGAKNIQYF
NA	TRBJ2-7	TRBV27	16	CASSYPHREAVYEQYF
NA	TRBJ2-7	TRBV7-2	15	CASNAGLPNLYEQYF
NA	TRBJ1-4	TRBV7-2	13	CASGLPHVEKLFF
NA	TRBJ1-1	TRBV5-8	14	CASSSEEGGTEAFF
TRBD1	TRBJ2-3	TRBV11-2	17	CASSPIPWDRGKDTQYF
TRBD2	TRBJ2-3	TRBV27	16	CASSYGLATFTDTQYF
TRBD1	TRBJ1-5	TRBV7-6	16	CASSRGTGGVRGPQHF
NA	TRBJ1-6	TRBV7-2	16	CASSFRDPVGGSPLHF
TRBD1	TRBJ1-1	TRBV28	16	CASSRTGGAIYAEAFF
NA	TRBJ1-2	TRBV7-2	15	CASSPRPGVDYGYTF
NA	TRBJ1-4	TRBV12-3/TRBV12-4	13	CASVSRGGEKLFF
NA	TRBJ2-7	TRBV28	15	CASSPLGGAVDEQYF
NA	TRBJ2-1	TRBV7-2	13	CASSFGGYNEQFF
NA	TRBJ1-6	TRBV6-1	13	CASSRGGPSPLHF
NA	TRBJ1-1	TRBV5-4	15	CASSLPGSGNTEAFF
NA	TRBJ1-1	TRBV5-6	15	CASSTLRRANTEAFF
TRBD1	TRBJ1-4	TRBV4-3	15	CASSQAGGSNEKLFF
TRBD2	TRBJ2-1	TRBV2	14	CASSEREGGFEQFF
NA	TRBJ1-1	TRBV7-2	12	CASSFSYTEAFF
NA	TRBJ1-2	TRBV28	17	CASSLWRQGRYGYGYTF
TRBD1	TRBJ2-1	TRBV19	14	CASRQGNSYNEQFF
NA	TRBJ2-3	TRBV10-3	14	CAISVTGYTDTQYF
NA	TRBJ1-4	TRBV5-4	13	CASSSEGPEKLFF
NA	TRBJ2-1	TRBV5-4	15	CASSLDRSSYNEQFF
TRBD1	TRBJ1-1	TRBV29-1	14	CSVDPGQRNTEAFF
NA	TRBJ2-3	TRBV9	15	CSHLTRDSLTDTQYF
NA	TRBJ2-5	TRBV6-5	17	CASSYSRGVRGQETQYF
NA	TRBJ1-1	TRBV19	12	CASSMRQREAFF
NA	TRBJ2-1	TRBV7-8	15	CASSADQSSYNEQFF
NA	TRBJ1-4	TRBV7-9	14	CASSFGATNEKLFF
NA	TRBJ1-4	TRBV25-1	16	CASSELKGGTNEKLFF
TRBD2	TRBJ2-1	TRBV4-3	12	CASSQARTSLFF